These 30 T cell receptor beta chains originate from one sample sequenced in a study of blood T cell repertoires in COVID-19. Assay: immunoSEQ multiplex PCR; the TCRdb copy retains only in-frame clones and omits some. Among hundreds of thousands of clones listed, about 91% were seen once. The sequenced sample was peripheral blood. The receptors shown here come from a woman in her twenties or thirties who had recovered from COVID-19.

This chain uses TRBV7-9 with TRBJ2-1; 7 bases agree with TRBD2. The length of the CDR3 is 16 residues. CDR1 is SEHNR and CDR2 is FQNEAQ in the germline V gene (reference sequence). After removal of 4 bases from V and 4 bases from J, the junction contained 10 bases not matched to a gene. CDR3 protein: CASSSAASGEYNEQFF. The CDR3 region has the DNA TGTGCCAGCAGCTCAGCGGCGAGCGGGGAATACAATGAGCAGTTCTTC.

This clone was recorded a few times. This rearrangement joins TRBV4-1 to TRBJ2-7, with TRBD1 matching 10 bases. Germline CDR1 is MGHRA and CDR2 is YSYEKL. The CDR3 has 16 residues. V lost 2 bases, J lost 3 bases, and 7 bases stayed unmatched. The CDR3 is CASSQTTGTGDYEQYF. CDR3 in DNA: TGCGCCAGCAGCCAAACAACCGGGACAGGGGACTACGAGCAGTACTTC.

The rearrangement joins TRBV28 to TRBJ2-7, with D perhaps TRBD2 (6 bases). V lost 3 bases and J lost 0, with 12 bases in between. The germline V gene has CDR1 MDHEN and CDR2 SYDVKM. The CDR3 loop spans 15 amino acids. The CDR3 here is CASSFKFGGSYEQYF. CDR3 nucleotides: TGTGCCAGCAGTTTTAAGTTCGGGGGCTCCTACGAGCAGTACTTC.

The chain links TRBV7-8 to TRBJ2-7, with TRBD1 matching over 9 bases. V trimming: 5 bases; J trimming: 6 bases; junction bases outside the gene matches: 11. Per germline, CDR1 SGHVS and CDR2 FQNEAQ. There are 15 residues in the CDR3. CDR3 sequence reads: CASSVQGAIGGEQYF. The CDR3 DNA reads as TGTGCCAGCAGCGTACAGGGGGCTATTGGCGGCGAGCAGTACTTC.

The chain recombines TRBV18 with TRBJ1-4; TRBD1 matches at 9 bases. The CDR3 extends over 15 amino acids. In germline, CDR1 is KGHSH, CDR2 LQKENI. J lost 8 bases, V lost 3 bases, and 7 bases had no gene match. DNA of the CDR3: TGTGCCAGCTCACCGAGGACAGGGGAGGAGGAAAAACTGTTTTTT. Its protein product is CASSPRTGEEEKLFF.

V and J are TRBV2 and TRBJ2-3; tentatively, D is TRBD1 (6 bases). The CDR3 contains 14 residues. Per germline, CDR1 SNHLY and CDR2 FYNNEI. Deletions cut 7 bases from V and 5 bases from J, with 16 bases between. In DNA form, the CDR3 reads TGTGCCAGCAAACGGACAGCCAGGGAAGATACGCAGTATTTT. Its translation: CASKRTAREDTQYF.

J is TRBJ1-4 and V is TRBV10-3; D gene uncertain. The CDR3 length is 14 residues. Trimming removed 2 bases from V and 7 bases from J, with 11 bases in between. CDR1 ENHRY and CDR2 SYGVKD come from the germline V gene. CDR3 nucleotide sequence: TGTGCCATCAGTGAGGACACGGCCAGTGAAAAACTGTTTTTT. Protein product: CAISEDTASEKLFF.

The rearrangement joins TRBV7-2 to TRBJ1-2; TRBD1 matches 8 bases. J was trimmed by 2 bases and V by 5 bases; bases with no gene match: 7. CDR3 length equals 15 residues. In germline, CDR1 is SGHTA, CDR2 FQGNSA. The CDR3 reads CASSPRGQENYGYTF. For the CDR3, the DNA is TGTGCCAGCAGCCCCAGGGGACAGGAGAACTATGGCTACACCTTC.

This chain connects TRBV5-1 to TRBJ1-1, with D hard to call. Germline V CDR1 and CDR2: SGHRS, YFSETQ. The CDR3 spans 16 residues. V lost 4 bases, J lost 6 bases, and 22 bases lay in between. DNA for the CDR3: TGCGCCAGCAGCCTCATGGATCGGCGACTGGCGCCTGAAGCTTTCTTT. Translating gives CASSLMDRRLAPEAFF.

This chain joins TRBV2 and TRBJ1-1, with TRBD1 identical over 8 bases. The germline gives CDR1 SNHLY, CDR2 FYNNEI. The CDR3 length is 15 residues. J gave up 6 bases and V 2 bases, and 8 bases lay outside the gene matches. Here the CDR3 DNA reads TGTGCCAGCAGTGAACTAACAGGGGGGGATGCTGAAGCTTTCTTT. Residues: CASSELTGGDAEAFF.

J is TRBJ1-5 and V is TRBV19; D is ambiguous. Deletions cut 3 bases from V and 7 bases from J, with 22 bases between. The CDR3 extends over 17 amino acids. Germline CDR1 LNHDA, CDR2 SQIVND (reference sequence). The DNA for the CDR3 is TGTGCCAGTAGTATCCTTCGCGGAAAAAGAAGTATACAGCCCCAGCATTTT. It is translated as CASSILRGKRSIQPQHF.

The chain employs TRBV2 and TRBJ1-3, with TRBD1 matching over 7 bases. The V gene end was trimmed by 7 bases and the J gene end by 5 bases; junction bases not matched to a gene: 8. Germline V gene sequence: CDR1 SNHLY, CDR2 FYNNEI. The length of the CDR3 is 14 residues. The CDR3 DNA sequence: TGTGCCAGCATAAAAGACAGGGATCGAAACACCATATATTTT. Protein product: CASIKDRDRNTIYF.

The chain employs TRBV7-2 and TRBJ2-2; a weak D match, TRBD2 (5 bases). Looked up from germline, CDR1 is SGHTA and CDR2 is FQGNSA. CDR3 length: 16 residues. Trimming took off 5 bases at V and 4 bases at J, with 17 bases between the two ends. The CDR3 loop is CASSPFGRAVTGELFF. The DNA of the CDR3 is TGTGCCAGCAGCCCCTTCGGGCGGGCGGTCACCGGGGAGCTGTTTTTT.

The chain links TRBV27 to TRBJ1-6; no reliable D call. Germline values: CDR1 MNHEY, CDR2 SMNVEV (reference sequence). V was clipped by 6 bases and J by 4 bases, with 7 bases between them. This CDR3 has 13 amino acids. The CDR3 DNA reads TGTGCCAGCAGACCCCTATATAATTCACCCCTCCACTTT. Translating gives CASRPLYNSPLHF.

V and J are TRBV15 and TRBJ1-1; tentatively, D is TRBD1 (6 bases). Germline CDR1 is LNHNV and CDR2 is YYDKDF (reference sequence). This CDR3 is 15 amino acids long. Trimming removed 2 bases from V and 8 bases from J, with 18 bases in between. The CDR3 protein is CATSRSRTGTSEAFF. Here the CDR3 DNA reads TGTGCCACCAGCAGAAGTCGAACCGGGACATCAGAAGCTTTCTTT.

V and J are TRBV3-1 (or the pseudogene TRBV3-2) and TRBJ1-4; no clear D. CDR3 size: 14 residues. Looked up from germline, CDR1 is LGHDT and CDR2 is YNNKEL (reference sequence). Trimming shortened V by 1 base and J by 8 bases, and 11 bases separated the two germline ends. CDR3 sequence reads: CASSQASRGEKLFF. DNA for the CDR3: TGTGCCAGCAGCCAAGCATCCAGAGGCGAAAAACTGTTTTTT.

The chain links TRBV19 to TRBJ2-2; TRBD2 is a possible D gene (5 bases). Germline-derived CDR1 and CDR2 are LNHDA and SQIVND (reference sequence). V was clipped by 3 bases and J by 1 base, with 9 bases between them. CDR3 length: 15 residues. CDR3 sequence: CASSIGGRNTGELFF. CDR3 nucleotides: TGTGCCAGTAGTATCGGAGGAAGGAACACCGGGGAGCTGTTTTTT.

The CDR3 nucleotides read TGCGCCAGCAGCCAAGACCCCACCGGGGGAGGCACAGATACGCAGTATTTT. Translating it yields CASSQDPTGGGTDTQYF. This chain joins TRBV4-3 and TRBJ2-3; maybe TRBD2 (6 bases). V lost 0 bases, J lost 1 base, and 14 bases lay in between. This CDR3 is built from 17 residues. Germline assignment: CDR1 LGHNA and CDR2 YSLEER.

The rearrangement uses TRBV14 and TRBJ1-4, with 8 nucleotides matching TRBD1. The CDR3 is 14 amino acids. With 1 base clipped from V and 6 bases from J, the junction kept 1 base outside the gene matches. CDR1 is SGHDN and CDR2 is FVKESK in the germline V gene. CDR3 coding DNA: TGTGCCAGCAGCCAAGGGACAGGGCATGAAAAACTGTTTTTT. Residues: CASSQGTGHEKLFF.

V and J are TRBV28 and TRBJ2-3; TRBD2 might be the D (5 bases). V lost 6 bases and J 2 bases, leaving 9 bases between the germline ends. Germline assignment: CDR1 MDHEN and CDR2 SYDVKM. The CDR3 contains 13 residues. CDR3 sequence reads: CASRDGNTDTQYF. The DNA of the CDR3 is TGTGCCAGCAGGGACGGGAACACAGATACGCAGTATTTT. Full variable domain (remainder filled in from reference TRBV28 and TRBJ2-3): DVKVTQSSRYLVKRTGEKVFLECVQDMDHENMFWYRQDPGLGLRLIYFSYDVKMKEKGDIPEGYSVSREKKERFSLILESASTNQTSMYLCASRDGNTDTQYFGPGTRLTVL.

The rearrangement uses TRBV10-2 and TRBJ2-3, with D perhaps TRBD1 (5 bases). V was trimmed by 4 bases and J by 4 bases, leaving 15 bases between them. The CDR3 is 15 residues long. Germline CDR1 reads WSHSY; CDR2 reads SAAADI. CDR3 DNA sequence: TGCGCCAGCAGTGGAGGTCCAGGGCCCGCAGATACGCAGTATTTT. Protein product: CASSGGPGPADTQYF.

The CDR3 DNA reads TGTGCCAGCAGTGAGTTGTCCCTTACAGATACGCAGTATTTT. Amino acid sequence: CASSELSLTDTQYF. The rearrangement uses TRBV25-1 and TRBJ2-3; unclear D gene. CDR1 is MGHDK, CDR2 SYGVNS, per germline. The CDR3 covers 14 residues. Between the trimmed V and J ends, which lost 3 bases and 3 bases, there was a span of 10 bases.

This chain joins TRBV7-2 and TRBJ2-7; possibly TRBD1 for D (6 bases). Germline V gene sequence: CDR1 SGHTA, CDR2 FQGNSA. The length of the CDR3 is 14 residues. V lost 4 bases to trimming and J lost 6 bases, with 16 bases between them. The CDR3 coding sequence is TGTGCCAGCAGCTCCCTACAGGGTTCAAGCGAGCAGTACTTC. Its translation is CASSSLQGSSEQYF.

The chain carries TRBV24-1 and TRBJ1-5, with a tentative D call TRBD1 (6 bases). The CDR3 runs to 17 residues. The V gene's germline CDR1 is KGHDR and CDR2 SFDVKD. Trimming shortened V by 4 bases and J by 3 bases, and 18 bases separated the two germline ends. The CDR3 DNA reads TGTGCCACCAGTGACTCCTCGAGGGGGATCGACAATCAGCCCCAGCATTTT. Amino acids: CATSDSSRGIDNQPQHF.

The chain couples TRBV18 to TRBJ2-5; the D is unclear. In germline, CDR1 is KGHSH, CDR2 LQKENI. V gave up 3 bases and J gave up 3 bases, with 5 bases separating them. The CDR3 covers 12 residues. The CDR3 DNA follows: TGTGCCAGCTCACCGATAGAAGAGACCCAGTACTTC. Protein product: CASSPIEETQYF.

The chain joins TRBV6-5 to TRBJ2-7, with D tentatively TRBD1 (6 bases). V dropped 4 bases and J dropped 2 bases, with 15 bases sitting between them. CDR1 and CDR2 (germline): MNHEY, SVGAGI. The CDR3 runs 15 residues. The CDR3 DNA sequence: TGTGCCAGCAGTTCCCATGGACAGACAACCTACGAGCAGTACTTC. It codes for CASSSHGQTTYEQYF.

J is TRBJ2-3 and V is TRBV11-3; 7 bases align to TRBD2. J was trimmed by 2 bases and V by 1 base; bases with no gene match: 3. Per the germline V gene, CDR1 is SGHNT and CDR2 is YENEEA. This CDR3 has 15 amino acids. In DNA form, the CDR3 reads TGTGCCAGCAGCTTAGGTGCGGGGGACACAGATACGCAGTATTTT. It is translated as CASSLGAGDTDTQYF.

The chain joins TRBV2 to TRBJ2-3; 10 bases map to TRBD2. J lost 3 bases, V lost 7 bases, and 16 bases had no gene match. The germline gives CDR1 SNHLY, CDR2 FYNNEI. The CDR3 is made up of 18 amino acids. Here the CDR3 reads CASKKMGVAGGITDTQYF. The CDR3, as DNA: TGTGCCAGCAAAAAAATGGGGGTAGCGGGGGGTATTACAGATACGCAGTATTTT.

This chain connects TRBV5-1 to TRBJ1-1; TRBD1 agrees at 9 bases. J gave up 3 bases and V 3 bases, and 6 bases lay outside the gene matches. Germline V gives CDR1 SGHRS, CDR2 YFSETQ. This CDR3 comprises 15 residues. The CDR3 nucleotides read TGCGCCAGCAGCTGGGAAGGACAGGGGTACACTGAAGCTTTCTTT. Its translation: CASSWEGQGYTEAFF.

V is TRBV7-2 and J is TRBJ1-2, with D unresolved. The CDR3 runs 14 residues. Germline CDR1 SGHTA, CDR2 FQGNSA. V lost 1 base and J lost 0, with 6 bases in between. The CDR3 coding sequence is TGTGCCAGCAGCTTAGGGGCGCCTAACTATGGCTACACCTTC. As protein: CASSLGAPNYGYTF. Full variable domain (rest looked up from reference TRBV7-2 and TRBJ1-2): GAGVSQSPSNKVTEKGKDVELRCDPISGHTALYWYRQSLGQGLEFLIYFQGNSAPDKSGLPSDRFSAERTGGSVSTLTIQRTQQEDSAVYLCASSLGAPNYGYTFGSGTRLTVV.